Listed below are T cell receptor beta chains from one sample, sequenced in a study of blood T cell repertoires in COVID-19. The assay was immunoSEQ multiplex PCR, and TCRdb's table has in-frame clones only and misses some. Among about 46,000 clones listed, roughly four fifths were seen once. The sequenced sample consisted of peripheral blood. The receptors derive from a man between 60 and 75 years old with acute or convalescent COVID-19. CDR3s include the opening cysteine and the closing phenylalanine or tryptophan. The order of the fields is V gene, CDR3 protein.

V gene: TRBV9
CDR3 protein: CASSGGDRDITDTQYF

V gene: TRBV19
CDR3 protein: CASSIGQQETQYF

V gene: TRBV11-1
CDR3 protein: CASSPDRGKEKLFF

V gene: TRBV21-1
CDR3 protein: CASSRRRLAGDAGNEQFF

V gene: TRBV29-1
CDR3 protein: CSAQTYVQGLYGYTF

V gene: TRBV5-4
CDR3 protein: CASSFTGGYEQYF

V gene: TRBV30
CDR3 protein: CAWSVLDKALTNEKLFF

V gene: TRBV5-1
CDR3 protein: CASSSAGTRGETQYF

V gene: TRBV30
CDR3 protein: CAWSDGTGMNEQFF

V gene: TRBV5-4
CDR3 protein: CASSPIQGSGYTF